The 22 T cell receptor beta chains in this list originate from one sample, sequenced in a study of cytomegalovirus exposure and HLA in healthy donors (dated 2017 in TCRdb). Libraries came from the immunoSEQ multiplex PCR assay. For the multiplex PCR, a mixture combining 60 forward primers for TCR Vbeta segments and 13 reverse primers for TCR Jbeta segments was used. Here the immuneACCESS table is served through TCRdb, limited to in-frame sequences with V and J called. Missing clones are a known gap in these copies; in checked studies unresolved V genes cover under half, and the rest lacks a known reason. This sample is represented by approximately 120,000 clones; 75% to 85% of them were singletons. Approximately 9% of the sample lies in the top ten. The sample was PBMCs. The receptors were gathered from a man between 25 and 39 years old in good health and CMV-seropositive.

This chain connects TRBV5-1 to TRBJ2-7, with D tentatively TRBD1 (6 bases). This CDR3 is built from 15 residues. Germline V gene lookup returns CDR1 SGHRS and CDR2 YFSETQ. Between the trimmed V and J ends, which lost 4 bases and 3 bases, there was a span of 17 bases. The CDR3 here is CASSRNRESGYEQYF. The CDR3 nucleotides are TGCGCCAGCAGCAGAAACAGGGAGTCCGGCTACGAGCAGTACTTC.

The chain combines TRBV11-1 with TRBJ1-1; D is possibly TRBD1 (5 bases). The V and J ends lost 4 bases and 8 bases respectively, with 8 bases between them. The germline gives CDR1 SGHAT, CDR2 FQDESV (reference sequence). The CDR3 consists of 11 residues. CDR3 nucleotides: TGTGCCAGCAGCTCGAACAGGGAAGCTTTCTTT. It translates to CASSSNREAFF.

The gene calls are TRBV9 and TRBJ1-6; no clear D gene. Between the trimmed V and J ends, which lost 0 bases and 11 bases, there was a span of 15 bases. The CDR3 consists of 15 residues. The germline V gene encodes CDR1 SGDLS and CDR2 YYNGEE. CDR3 DNA: TGTGCCAGCAGCGTAGAGGGCGGACTTGGAGCACCCCTCCACTTT. Protein: CASSVEGGLGAPLHF.

This clone was seen a handful of times. This chain connects TRBV7-4 to TRBJ1-2; the D is unclear. V shed 5 bases and J shed 1 base, with 14 bases lying between them. CDR1 is SGHVT and CDR2 is SQSDAQ in the germline V gene. The CDR3 is 15 amino acids. CDR3: CASSGRRSNNYGYTF. The CDR3 bases are TGTGCCAGCAGCGGTCGCCGTTCTAATAACTATGGCTACACCTTC.

This sequence joins TRBV7-9 and TRBJ1-1, with 9 bases fitting TRBD1. This CDR3 spans 15 amino acids. The J segment lost 0 bases and the V segment lost 2 bases, leaving 1 base of the junction unmatched. The germline V gene has CDR1 SEHNR and CDR2 FQNEAQ (reference sequence). CDR3 loop: CASSLRQGVNTEAFF. As DNA, the CDR3 is TGTGCCAGCAGCTTAAGACAGGGGGTGAACACTGAAGCTTTCTTT.

V gene TRBV2 combines with J gene TRBJ1-2; 7 nucleotides agree with TRBD1. This CDR3 comprises 11 residues. Germline loops: CDR1 SNHLY, CDR2 FYNNEI. CDR3 protein: CASGTDYGYTF. CDR3 sequence (DNA): TGTGCATCCGGGACAGACTATGGCTACACCTTC.

The rearrangement uses TRBV2 and TRBJ2-7; weak D call: TRBD2 (5 bases). The CDR3 sequence is 13 residues long. From germline, CDR1 is SNHLY and CDR2 FYNNEI. Written as DNA, the CDR3 is TGTGCTCATCGGAGGATAGCCCCCTACGAGCAGTACTTC. Translating it yields CAHRRIAPYEQYF.

V is TRBV7-9 and J is TRBJ2-5; weak D call: TRBD2 (6 bases). V was clipped by 1 base and J by 2 bases, with 11 bases between them. This CDR3 has 15 residues. The germline V gene has CDR1 SEHNR and CDR2 FQNEAQ (reference sequence). Here the CDR3 DNA reads TGTGCCAGCAGCTTAGACGGGCGGGGTCAAGAGACCCAGTACTTC. Translated, it gives CASSLDGRGQETQYF.

The chain carries TRBV5-1 and TRBJ2-3; D may be TRBD1 (5 bases). CDR1 SGHRS and CDR2 YFSETQ come from the germline V gene. The CDR3 length is 15 residues. Trimming shortened V by 4 bases and J by 2 bases, and 14 bases separated the two germline ends. CDR3 residues: CASSRTPGYTDTQYF. Here the CDR3 DNA reads TGCGCCAGCAGCCGGACGCCAGGGTACACAGATACGCAGTATTTT.

This clone was counted between two and nine times. The V gene is TRBV7-3, the J gene TRBJ2-5, with 10 bases aligning to TRBD2. Germline V gene lookup returns CDR1 SGHTA and CDR2 FQGTGA. This CDR3 region has 16 residues. V trimming: 4 bases; J trimming: 5 bases; junction bases outside the gene matches: 10. The CDR3 sequence is CASSSGVAGGLETQYF. CDR3 sequence (DNA): TGTGCCAGCAGCTCTGGGGTAGCGGGGGGTCTGGAGACCCAGTACTTC.

V usage is TRBV7-3 and J usage is TRBJ1-1, with 7 bases aligning to TRBD1. Germline V gives CDR1 SGHTA, CDR2 FQGTGA. This CDR3 region has 14 residues. Trimming cost V 4 bases and J 4 bases; bases outside gene matches: 6. The CDR3 sequence is CASSSQGEATEAFF. The CDR3 DNA reads TGTGCCAGCAGCTCCCAGGGGGAGGCCACTGAAGCTTTCTTT.

The genes are TRBV25-1 and TRBJ1-2; weak D call: TRBD1 (6 bases). The CDR3 sequence is 13 residues long. V was trimmed by 0 bases and J by 5 bases, leaving 7 bases between them. From germline, CDR1 is MGHDK and CDR2 SYGVNS. The DNA for the CDR3 is TGTGCCAGCAGTGAATACGGACAGTATGGCTACACCTTC. It encodes CASSEYGQYGYTF.

This chain joins TRBV28 and TRBJ1-2; no reliable D call. Germline V gene lookup returns CDR1 MDHEN and CDR2 SYDVKM. The length of the CDR3 is 16 residues. V was clipped by 6 bases and J by 2 bases, with 19 bases between them. CDR3 residues: CASRHVLGFANYGYTF. The CDR3 region has the DNA TGTGCCAGCAGGCACGTCCTGGGCTTTGCGAACTATGGCTACACCTTC.

This clone was seen a handful of times. This rearrangement joins TRBV19 to TRBJ2-2, with 10 nucleotides matching TRBD2. This CDR3 is built from 14 residues. CDR1 and CDR2 (germline): LNHDA, SQIVND (reference sequence). J gave up 7 bases and V 6 bases, and 5 bases lay outside the gene matches. DNA for the CDR3: TGTGCCAGTAGAAGCGGGGGGGCTGGCGGGGAGCTGTTTTTT. Translated, it gives CASRSGGAGGELFF.

The chain links TRBV5-1 to TRBJ2-1, with D unclear. The CDR3 is 15 residues long. Germline assignment: CDR1 SGHRS and CDR2 YFSETQ. The V and J ends lost 4 bases and 0 bases respectively, with 11 bases between them. The CDR3 nucleotides read TGCGCCAGCAGCCTGGCGGTTCTCTCCTACAATGAGCAGTTCTTC. Its translation is CASSLAVLSYNEQFF.

This chain uses TRBV4-2 with TRBJ2-2, with TRBD2 matching over 8 bases. The J segment lost 2 bases and the V segment lost 3 bases, leaving 5 bases of the junction unmatched. The germline V gene encodes CDR1 LGHNA and CDR2 YNFKEQ. The CDR3 length is 16 residues. CDR3 amino acids: CASSQAGGFNTGELFF. CDR3 bases: TGTGCCAGCAGCCAGGCGGGGGGATTTAACACCGGGGAGCTGTTTTTT.

This clone was detected once. The rearrangement joins TRBV5-6 to TRBJ2-2; possibly TRBD1 for D (6 bases). Trimming took off 0 bases at V and 6 bases at J, with 9 bases between the two ends. CDR1 and CDR2 from the germline V gene are SGHDT and YYEEEE. The CDR3 sequence is 14 residues long. The CDR3 DNA reads TGTGCCAGCAGCTTGGGATCAGGGGCCGGGGAGCTGTTTTTT. Its protein product is CASSLGSGAGELFF.

The J gene is TRBJ2-7, the V gene TRBV2, with D uncertain. Trimming stripped 2 bases from V and 6 bases from J, with 14 bases between. The germline V gene has CDR1 SNHLY and CDR2 FYNNEI. This CDR3 comprises 14 residues. The CDR3 spells CASSERADFLEQYF. DNA of the CDR3: TGTGCCAGCAGTGAACGAGCCGACTTCCTCGAGCAGTACTTC. The whole variable domain, remainder taken from reference TRBV2 and TRBJ2-7, is EPEVTQTPSHQVTQMGQEVILRCVPISNHLYFYWYRQILGQKVEFLVSFYNNEISEKSEIFDDQFSVERPDGSNFTLKIRSTKLEDSAMYFCASSERADFLEQYFGPGTRLTVT.

The chain joins TRBV19 to TRBJ2-4; TRBD2 matches 7 bases. CDR1 LNHDA and CDR2 SQIVND come from the germline V gene (reference sequence). Trimming at V came to 6 bases and at J to 6 bases, leaving 8 bases not matched to a gene. There are 14 residues in the CDR3. CDR3 sequence: CASSLGGSLNIQYF. CDR3 bases: TGTGCCAGTAGCCTCGGGGGGTCTTTAAACATTCAGTACTTC.

The rearrangement uses TRBV6-6 and TRBJ1-5, with 10 bases that match TRBD1. The CDR3 sequence is 16 residues long. The V gene end was trimmed by 2 bases and the J gene end by 6 bases; junction bases not matched to a gene: 7. Looked up from germline, CDR1 is MNHNY and CDR2 is SVGAGI (reference sequence). CDR3: CASSYPLTGGGQPQHF. In DNA form, the CDR3 reads TGTGCCAGCAGTTACCCCTTGACAGGGGGCGGTCAGCCCCAGCATTTT.

This rearrangement joins TRBV7-9 to TRBJ2-1, with TRBD1 as a possible D gene (5 bases). This CDR3 region has 15 residues. With 8 bases removed from V and 7 bases from J, the gap between germline ends came to 21 bases. Per the germline V gene, CDR1 is SEHNR and CDR2 is FQNEAQ (reference sequence). The DNA for the CDR3 is TGTGCCAGCTCCCCGGGCAGGGTGTTTGGAAATGAGCAGTTCTTC. Protein: CASSPGRVFGNEQFF.

The genes are TRBV10-3 and TRBJ1-3; TRBD1 matches at 7 bases. This CDR3 has 16 residues. The V gene end was trimmed by 6 bases and the J gene end by 4 bases; junction bases not matched to a gene: 12. The germline CDR1 and CDR2 sequences are ENHRY and SYGVKD. CDR3 coding DNA: TGTGCCATCAGGGCCTCGACAGGGTTCGCAGGAAACACCATATATTTT. The encoded protein is CAIRASTGFAGNTIYF.